This T cell receptor (beta chain) was identified during a study of cytomegalovirus exposure and HLA in healthy donors. PCR employed 60 Vbeta and 13 Jbeta primers. The assay was immunoSEQ multiplex PCR, and TCRdb's table has in-frame clones only and misses some. The sample yields some 170,000 clones, over 60% seen once. Overall study results and limits: A later analysis linked a missense DCLRE1C variant to TCR beta V- and J-gene trimming. The analysis excluded some indistinguishable V segments, including TRBV6-2 and TRBV6-3. There were three CMV-associated chains whose specificity for CMV antigens was confirmed in vitro.

This clone showed up just once. What it recognizes is unknown. Looked up from germline, CDR1 is MDHEN and CDR2 is SYDVKM. The CDR3 contains 20 residues. The V gene lost 2 bases and the J gene lost 0 bases, with 23 bases spanning the gap. This chain uses TRBV28 with TRBJ1-5; D is perhaps TRBD1 (6 bases). Sequenced: PBMCs. The clonotype was recovered from a woman in her thirties in good health and CMV-seronegative. In DNA form, the CDR3 reads TGTGCCAGCAGTTTAAACGGACAGCGTTTGGGGGCTTATAGCAATCAGCCCCAGCATTTT. It encodes CASSLNGQRLGAYSNQPQHF. The entire variable domain, with the rest obtained from reference TRBV28 and TRBJ1-5, is as follows: DVKVTQSSRYLVKRTGEKVFLECVQDMDHENMFWYRQDPGLGLRLIYFSYDVKMKEKGDIPEGYSVSREKKERFSLILESASTNQTSMYLCASSLNGQRLGAYSNQPQHFGDGTRLSIL.